The clone carrying this T cell receptor (beta chain) came up many times. What it binds is unknown. These data come from a study of post-analysis software for immune sequencing data. Whole-study findings and limits: Patients carried several TRBV segments more frequently than controls did, and TRBV5-6, TRBV5-1 and TRBV20-1 were among them. The study found significantly lower normalized Chao1 diversity in multiple sclerosis patients than in controls.

TCR beta cDNA libraries had unique molecular identifiers. MiXCR, applied by TCRdb to the PCR reads, yields one record per CDR3 protein. The sample has some 260,000 distinct CDR3 sequences; just over 35% are singletons. The CDR3 is 14 residues long. Germline V gene sequence: CDR1 LGHDT, CDR2 YNNKEL (reference sequence). The germline V and J ends were trimmed by 8 bases and 4 bases, with 17 bases remaining between them. The chain employs TRBV3-1 and TRBJ2-5; D is undetermined. This receptor was taken from a girl aged 5 to 17 with multiple sclerosis. Sequencing was performed on blood. CDR3 DNA sequence: TGTGCCAGCTCCCGATCCCGGGCTGCAGAGACCCAGTACTTC. Protein: CASSRSRAAETQYF.